This TCR beta chain was found in a study of T cell responses to AZD1222 COVID-19 vaccine. Study results and limitations: AZD1222 recipients seropositive at baseline numbered only six or seven. Spike-wide vaccine-associated CD4 TCRs dominated at 160-218 and 743-854. Within unmutated variant regions lay the reported targets of nearly half of spike-specific TCRs. Clonal diversity was possibly underestimated, and the donors were mostly white British, with more females.

Remarks on this clone: The antigen is unknown.

CDR1 is LNHDA and CDR2 is SQIVND in the germline V gene (reference sequence). J was trimmed by 4 bases and V by 3 bases; bases with no gene match: 5. The CDR3 loop spans 14 amino acids. Here immunoSEQ multiplex PCR was the method, and the copy in TCRdb shows in-frame clones only, minus some. The sample consists of some 95,000 clones, 85% to 90% of them appearing once. The J gene is TRBJ1-2, the V gene TRBV19; 7 bases line up with TRBD1. This material consisted of peripheral blood, taken on day 0 of MenACWY control vaccination. This receptor was identified in an adult in good health. CDR3 protein: CASSIPPGGYGYTF. The CDR3 bases are TGTGCCAGTAGTATTCCGCCAGGGGGCTATGGCTACACCTTC.